These 26 T cell receptor beta chains were all obtained from the same sample, sequenced in a study of cytomegalovirus exposure and HLA in healthy donors. In the PCR, 60 Vbeta and 13 Jbeta primers were used. This table comes from immunoSEQ multiplex PCR, and its TCRdb copy is limited to in-frame clones, with some not included. This repertoire shows about 170,000 clones, about 72% found once; its top ten account for roughly 2.5%. The material sequenced was PBMCs. All receptors come from a human donor in good health.

This clone was observed a few times. The chain joins TRBV5-1 to TRBJ1-5; TRBD1 matches 8 bases. Unmatched junction bases numbered 4, after V lost 0 bases and J lost 5 bases. CDR1 SGHRS and CDR2 YFSETQ come from the germline V gene. The CDR3 covers 15 residues. The CDR3 spells CASSLDRGADQPQHF. The CDR3 region has the DNA TGCGCCAGCAGCTTGGACAGGGGGGCCGATCAGCCCCAGCATTTT. Complete variable domain (other parts from reference TRBV5-1 and TRBJ1-5): KAGVTQTPRYLIKTRGQQVTLSCSPISGHRSVSWYQQTPGQGLQFLFEYFSETQRNKGNFPGRFSGRQFSNSRSEMNVSTLELGDSALYLCASSLDRGADQPQHFGDGTRLSIL.

J is TRBJ1-1 and V is TRBV30; TRBD1 might be the D (6 bases). The germline V gene has CDR1 GTSNPN and CDR2 SVGIG (reference sequence). The V gene lost 6 bases and the J gene lost 6 bases, with 14 bases spanning the gap. The CDR3 is 12 residues long. In DNA form, the CDR3 reads TGTGCCTGTAACAGGGAGGGACCTGAAGCTTTCTTT. Its protein is CACNREGPEAFF.

The CDR3 DNA reads as TGCGCCAGCAGCCAATTCGGACAGGGGGGGGAGACCCAGTACTTC. Amino acids: CASSQFGQGGETQYF. This rearrangement joins TRBV5-1 to TRBJ2-5; 10 positions agree with TRBD1. Per the germline V gene, CDR1 is SGHRS and CDR2 is YFSETQ. V dropped 4 bases and J dropped 5; count of bases not matched to a gene: 8. The CDR3 consists of 15 residues.

The chain joins TRBV27 to TRBJ2-7; no reliable D call. The V gene lost 2 bases and the J gene lost 0 bases, with 11 bases spanning the gap. The CDR3 is made up of 15 amino acids. CDR1 is MNHEY and CDR2 is SMNVEV in the germline V gene (reference sequence). CDR3 sequence (DNA): TGTGCCAGCAGTTTAATAGCCGTGAACTCCTACGAGCAGTACTTC. This sequence encodes CASSLIAVNSYEQYF.

The rearrangement uses TRBV14 and TRBJ2-3; 9 nucleotides agree with TRBD2. V trimming: 0 bases; J trimming: 0 bases; junction bases outside the gene matches: 4. This CDR3 has 17 residues. CDR1 is SGHDN and CDR2 is FVKESK in the germline V gene. CDR3 nucleotides: TGTGCCAGCAGCCAAGATATTAGCGGGGGTAGCACAGATACGCAGTATTTT. The encoded protein is CASSQDISGGSTDTQYF. Looking up the rest from reference TRBV14 and TRBJ2-3 gives the full variable domain: EAGVTQFPSHSVIEKGQTVTLRCDPISGHDNLYWYRRVMGKEIKFLLHFVKESKQDESGMPNNRFLAERTGGTYSTLKVQPAELEDSGVYFCASSQDISGGSTDTQYFGPGTRLTVL.

Note on this clone: This sample also contains other DNA sequences that code for the same CDR3. This chain connects TRBV15 to TRBJ1-2; D call uncertain. The CDR3 sequence is 13 residues long. The germline V and J ends were trimmed by 0 bases and 11 bases, with 13 bases remaining between them. Germline CDR1 LNHNV, CDR2 YYDKDF (reference sequence). Here the CDR3 reads CATSRDPGSGYTF. The CDR3 region has the DNA TGTGCCACCAGCAGAGACCCCGGGTCGGGATACACCTTC.

The chain has TRBV12-5 and TRBJ2-1, with D tentatively TRBD2 (5 bases). The V gene lost 5 bases and the J gene lost 6 bases, with 23 bases spanning the gap. CDR1 LGHNT and CDR2 FRNRAP come from the germline V gene. The CDR3 loop spans 17 amino acids. The CDR3 loop reads CASGPPGLANWGNEQFF. CDR3 DNA sequence: TGTGCTAGTGGTCCGCCGGGGTTAGCGAACTGGGGCAATGAGCAGTTCTTC.

Notes on this clone: Other DNA sequences from this sample encode an identical CDR3 as well. The gene calls are TRBV4-3 and TRBJ2-7; 7 bases match TRBD2. The CDR3 runs 15 residues. J gave up 3 bases and V 0 bases, and 5 bases lay outside the gene matches. Germline V gene sequence: CDR1 LGHNA, CDR2 YSLEER. The CDR3 here is CASSQEWGGGYEQYF. The CDR3 DNA sequence: TGCGCCAGCAGCCAAGAATGGGGGGGAGGCTACGAGCAGTACTTC.

V gene TRBV7-9 combines with J gene TRBJ1-1, with 7 bases aligning to TRBD1. Germline-derived CDR1 and CDR2 are SEHNR and FQNEAQ (reference sequence). J was trimmed by 4 bases and V by 3 bases; bases with no gene match: 17. The CDR3 has 18 residues. CDR3 sequence reads: CASSLPFDRVIGGTEAFF. CDR3 sequence (DNA): TGTGCCAGCAGCTTGCCCTTTGACAGGGTGATAGGGGGCACTGAAGCTTTCTTT.

This clone was counted between two and nine times. This chain links TRBV19 with TRBJ1-2; D unresolved. CDR3 length: 11 residues. Germline lookup yields CDR1 LNHDA and CDR2 SQIVND (reference sequence). V dropped 7 bases and J dropped 4 bases, with 7 bases sitting between them. CDR3 protein: CASIGFYGYTF. The CDR3 DNA is TGTGCCAGTATCGGTTTCTATGGCTACACCTTC.

This clone was picked up a small number of times. The J gene is TRBJ2-5, the V gene TRBV15, with D possibly matching TRBD1 (5 bases). Trimming left V 3 bases short and J 4 bases short, with 9 bases between. CDR3 length: 13 residues. Germline V gene lookup returns CDR1 LNHNV and CDR2 YYDKDF (reference sequence). CDR3 sequence: CATSRGRGETQYF. In nucleotides, the CDR3 is TGTGCCACCAGCAGGGGGCGCGGAGAGACCCAGTACTTC.

The rearrangement links TRBV5-8 to TRBJ1-6; 7 bases are shared with TRBD1. The germline gives CDR1 SGHTS, CDR2 YDEGEE. V trimming: 2 bases; J trimming: 5 bases; junction bases outside the gene matches: 4. CDR3 size: 15 residues. DNA of the CDR3: TGTGCCAGCAGCTTTGAGGGACAGAATAATTCACCCCTCCACTTT. Its translation: CASSFEGQNNSPLHF. Supplemented by reference TRBV5-8 and TRBJ1-6, the full variable domain reads EAGVTQSPTHLIKTRGQQATLRCSPISGHTSVYWYQQALGLGLQFLLWYDEGEERNRGNFPPRFSGRQFPNYSSELNVNALELEDSALYLCASSFEGQNNSPLHFGNGTRLTVT.

The chain joins TRBV6-1 to TRBJ1-1, with 10 bases matching TRBD1. Germline CDR1 reads MNHNS; CDR2 reads SASEGT. V gave up 6 bases and J gave up 5 bases; unmatched junction bases: 6. The CDR3 contains 14 residues. DNA of the CDR3: TGTGCCAGCAGCCCCGGGACAGGGGTTACTGAAGCTTTCTTT. Translated: CASSPGTGVTEAFF.

The chain joins TRBV10-3 to TRBJ2-5, with unresolved D. The ends were cut back, 8 bases at V and 2 bases at J, with 6 bases in the middle. CDR3 length: 11 residues. CDR1 and CDR2 (germline): ENHRY, SYGVKD. The CDR3 DNA reads as TGTGCCATCCTAGATCAAGAGACCCAGTACTTC. Its protein is CAILDQETQYF.

J is TRBJ2-2 and V is TRBV7-6; TRBD2 matches 8 bases. Germline trimming cut 3 bases from V and 4 bases from J; bases unmatched to any gene: 10. The germline CDR1 and CDR2 sequences are SGHVS and FNYEAQ. The CDR3 is 17 residues long. The CDR3 region is CASSLGLAGSVTGELFF. The DNA for the CDR3 is TGTGCCAGCAGCTTGGGTCTAGCGGGTTCTGTCACCGGGGAGCTGTTTTTT.

This clone was observed a few times. V gene TRBV7-3 combines with J gene TRBJ2-7; 9 bases agree with TRBD2. The trim removed 1 base at V and 7 bases at J, leaving 8 bases unmatched. The germline V gene encodes CDR1 SGHTA and CDR2 FQGTGA. The CDR3 spans 15 residues. This CDR3 is CASSLIASGEREQYF. The CDR3 bases are TGTGCCAGCAGCTTAATTGCTAGCGGGGAGAGAGAGCAGTACTTC.

In its sample, this clone was seen once. The rearrangement uses TRBV27 and TRBJ1-1; D gene unclear. This CDR3 comprises 14 residues. V gave up 8 bases and J gave up 0 bases, with 13 bases separating them. CDR1 and CDR2 (germline): MNHEY, SMNVEV (reference sequence). This CDR3 reads CASWGEALNTEAFF. As DNA, the CDR3 is TGTGCCAGCTGGGGAGAAGCCTTGAACACTGAAGCTTTCTTT.

This clone has just a few counts. The rearrangement joins TRBV9 to TRBJ1-6, with 7 bases that match TRBD1. V lost 0 bases to trimming and J lost 3 bases; unmatched junction nucleotides: 3. CDR1 SGDLS and CDR2 YYNGEE come from the germline V gene. This CDR3 contains 16 residues. The CDR3 spells CASSVGAGGYNSPLHF. DNA for the CDR3: TGTGCCAGCAGCGTAGGGGCAGGGGGCTATAATTCACCCCTCCACTTT.

The CDR3, as DNA: TGTGCCAGCAGTGAGCGGGCAGCCGAGGCTTTCTTT. Its protein is CASSERAAEAFF. The rearrangement joins TRBV6-1 to TRBJ1-1; D gene unclear. This CDR3 comprises 12 residues. Trimming took 3 bases from V and 11 from J, leaving 13 bases between them. Germline V gene data show CDR1 as MNHNS and CDR2 as SASEGT.

This chain links TRBV18 with TRBJ2-1; 8 bases map to TRBD1. CDR3 size: 20 residues. V gave up 3 bases and J gave up 0 bases; unmatched junction bases: 16. CDR1 is KGHSH and CDR2 is LQKENI in the germline V gene. The CDR3 bases are TGTGCCAGCTCACCTCTCGGGACAGGACACCAAACAAGCTCCTACAATGAGCAGTTCTTC. Protein product: CASSPLGTGHQTSSYNEQFF.

This clone is a singleton in its sample. V usage is TRBV29-1 and J usage is TRBJ2-2, with D possibly matching TRBD1 (5 bases). Trimming removed 5 bases from V and 6 bases from J, with 19 bases in between. The CDR3 covers 15 residues. Germline CDR1 SQVTM, CDR2 ANQGSEA. The CDR3 DNA sequence: TGCAGCGTTAAGGACGTTGCAGGGTTCGCCGGGGAGCTGTTTTTT. It is translated as CSVKDVAGFAGELFF.

The CDR3 sequence is CASSQGSYEQYF. The CDR3 bases are TGTGCCAGCAGTCAGGGTTCCTACGAGCAGTACTTC. The gene calls are TRBV6-1 and TRBJ2-7; D possibly corresponds to TRBD1 (5 bases). Germline-derived CDR1 and CDR2 are MNHNS and SASEGT. The CDR3 has 12 residues. With 5 bases removed from V and 1 base from J, the gap between germline ends came to 6 bases.

The rearrangement links TRBV28 to TRBJ2-7; D ambiguous. Trimming took 3 bases from V and 9 from J, leaving 18 bases between them. There are 14 residues in the CDR3. Germline CDR1 MDHEN, CDR2 SYDVKM. CDR3 in DNA: TGTGCCAGCAGTTTTGCAGGTACCCCTCCAATGCAGTACTTC. Its translation: CASSFAGTPPMQYF.

In its sample, this clone was seen a few times. Other DNA variants within this sample encode the same CDR3. The chain couples TRBV7-9 to TRBJ1-5; D is uncertain. The ends were cut back, 1 base at V and 1 base at J, with 5 bases in the middle. The CDR3 consists of 14 residues. The germline V gene has CDR1 SEHNR and CDR2 FQNEAQ (reference sequence). CDR3 nucleotides: TGTGCCAGCAGCTTAGACAGCAGCAATCAGCCCCAGCATTTT. Its translation is CASSLDSSNQPQHF.

The rearrangement uses TRBV4-3 and TRBJ1-1; D unresolved. Germline lookup yields CDR1 LGHNA and CDR2 YSLEER. Trimming pared 0 bases from V and 5 bases from J, leaving 13 bases between. The CDR3 covers 15 residues. As DNA, the CDR3 is TGCGCCAGCAGCCAAGATTCGAGTCTATCTACTGAAGCTTTCTTT. This sequence encodes CASSQDSSLSTEAFF.

The chain recombines TRBV18 with TRBJ2-1, with TRBD1 matching 12 bases. Germline CDR1 is KGHSH and CDR2 is LQKENI. Unmatched junction bases numbered 12, after V lost 4 bases and J lost 8 bases. The CDR3 extends over 17 amino acids. CDR3: CASSLSTGTGGEDEQFF. Written as DNA, the CDR3 is TGTGCCAGCTCACTTTCTACCGGGACAGGGGGCGAGGATGAGCAGTTCTTC. Full variable domain (missing parts from reference TRBV18 and TRBJ2-1): NAGVMQNPRHLVRRRGQEARLRCSPMKGHSHVYWYRQLPEEGLKFMVYLQKENIIDESGMPKERFSAEFPKEGPSILRIQQVVRGDSAAYFCASSLSTGTGGEDEQFFGPGTRLTVL.